These 23 T cell receptor beta chains were all obtained from the same sample, sequenced in a study of technical replicates of blood from four donors. Sequencing used immunoSEQ multiplex PCR; TCRdb keeps in-frame clones, though not all of them. The sample carries about 16,000 clones, just under 90% recorded once. Sequences were obtained from PBMCs. The receptor set was obtained from a human donor in good health.

The chain carries TRBV6-1 and TRBJ1-4; possibly TRBD1 for D (5 bases). The CDR3 has 14 amino acids. The V gene's germline CDR1 is MNHNS and CDR2 SASEGT. Trimming took off 3 bases at V and 8 bases at J, with 13 bases between the two ends. CDR3 nucleotide sequence: TGTGCCAGCAGTGAGGGCAGGGTGAGCGAAAAACTGTTTTTT. Amino acids: CASSEGRVSEKLFF.

The chain is built from TRBV30 and TRBJ2-1; tentative D call: TRBD2 (6 bases). The V gene lost 0 bases and the J gene lost 4 bases, with 13 bases spanning the gap. Germline V gene sequence: CDR1 GTSNPN, CDR2 SVGIG (reference sequence). CDR3 length: 15 amino acids. CDR3 residues: CAWSVDFGSYNEQFF. The CDR3 nucleotides read TGTGCCTGGAGTGTAGACTTCGGGAGTTACAATGAGCAGTTCTTC.

J is TRBJ1-4 and V is TRBV29-1; a possible D gene is TRBD1 (6 bases). The CDR3 length is 12 residues. Germline CDR1 SQVTM, CDR2 ANQGSEA. The CDR3 nucleotides read TGCAGTGCCGGGACAAGTCCAAAAAAGGTGTTTTTT. As protein: CSAGTSPKKVFF.

The V call is TRBV5-1, the J call TRBJ2-7; D uncertain. Germline lookup yields CDR1 SGHRS and CDR2 YFSETQ. The CDR3 has 12 amino acids. V was trimmed by 0 bases and J by 4 bases, leaving 5 bases between them. CDR3 sequence reads: CASSLVPYEQYF. The CDR3 DNA reads TGCGCCAGCAGCTTGGTTCCTTACGAGCAGTACTTC.

This clone was seen only once. The gene calls are TRBV19 and TRBJ2-7, with 12 positions matching TRBD1. There are 15 residues in the CDR3. V was clipped by 3 bases and J by 6 bases; unmatched bases: 6. Germline CDR1 reads LNHDA; CDR2 reads SQIVND (reference sequence). DNA of the CDR3: TGTGCCAGTAGTATGGGACAGGGGGCGCGAGGCGAGCAGTACTTC. Protein product: CASSMGQGARGEQYF.

The chain is built from TRBV29-1 and TRBJ1-1, with TRBD1 matching over 7 bases. J gave up 8 bases and V 7 bases, and 10 bases lay outside the gene matches. Germline-derived CDR1 and CDR2 are SQVTM and ANQGSEA. There are 12 residues in the CDR3. CDR3 nucleotides: TGCAGCGGGTTATCCCAGGGACAGGAAGCTTTCTTT. It yields the protein CSGLSQGQEAFF.

The V gene is TRBV4-2, the J gene TRBJ2-7; TRBD1 aligns across 9 bases. The CDR3 has 16 amino acids. V dropped 1 base and J dropped 0; count of bases not matched to a gene: 4. CDR1 is LGHNA and CDR2 is YNFKEQ in the germline V gene. The CDR3 DNA reads as TGTGCCAGCAGCCAAGCCCCGGGACAGGGCTCCTACGAGCAGTACTTC. Amino acids: CASSQAPGQGSYEQYF.

The rearrangement joins TRBV25-1 to TRBJ2-3, with D maybe TRBD2 (6 bases). Looked up from germline, CDR1 is MGHDK and CDR2 is SYGVNS. Trimming shortened V by 8 bases and J by 3 bases, and 9 bases separated the two germline ends. The CDR3 has 12 amino acids. The chain's CDR3 is CASRRGTDTQYF. Here the CDR3 DNA reads TGTGCCAGCCGCCGGGGGACAGATACGCAGTATTTT.

The chain links TRBV5-4 to TRBJ2-1; 7 bases map to TRBD2. The CDR3 is made up of 16 amino acids. The germline gives CDR1 SGHNT, CDR2 YYREEE (reference sequence). With 0 bases clipped from V and 7 bases from J, the junction kept 10 bases outside the gene matches. CDR3: CASSLATSGTGNEQFF. CDR3 nucleotides: TGTGCCAGCAGCTTGGCCACCAGCGGGACGGGGAATGAGCAGTTCTTC. The whole variable domain, filled in from reference TRBV5-4 and TRBJ2-1, reads ETGVTQSPTHLIKTRGQQVTLRCSSQSGHNTVSWYQQALGQGPQFIFQYYREEENGRGNFPPRFSGLQFPNYSSELNVNALELDDSALYLCASSLATSGTGNEQFFGPGTRLTVL.

This sequence joins TRBV2 and TRBJ2-2; TRBD1 aligns across 7 bases. The CDR3 is 17 amino acids. V was pared by 7 bases and J by 5 bases, with 16 bases of the junction left unmatched. Looked up from germline, CDR1 is SNHLY and CDR2 is FYNNEI. CDR3 in DNA: TGTGCCAGCACCGAGGGGGCAGGCCGGGCGTATACCGGGGAGCTGTTTTTT. Protein product: CASTEGAGRAYTGELFF.

The chain couples TRBV13 to TRBJ2-7; TRBD1 aligns across 8 bases. Germline loops: CDR1 PRHDT, CDR2 FYEKMQ (reference sequence). Trimming cost V 5 bases and J 1 base; bases outside gene matches: 10. The CDR3 has 16 residues. In DNA form, the CDR3 reads TGTGCCAGCAGCCAACAGCCGGGACAGGCGTCCTACGAGCAGTACTTC. Encoded protein: CASSQQPGQASYEQYF.

The chain links TRBV7-8 to TRBJ2-4; 8 positions agree with TRBD2. Germline loops: CDR1 SGHVS, CDR2 FQNEAQ. The trim removed 1 base at V and 0 bases at J, leaving 8 bases unmatched. The CDR3 is 18 residues long. CDR3 loop: CASSLGIRAGVAKNIQYF. In nucleotides, the CDR3 is TGTGCCAGCAGCTTAGGAATAAGAGCGGGGGTAGCCAAAAACATTCAGTACTTC.

This chain links TRBV27 with TRBJ1-4; 7 bases fit TRBD1. The CDR3 totals 17 residues. Trimming took 2 bases from V and 8 from J; bases not matched to a gene: 14. CDR1 is MNHEY and CDR2 is SMNVEV in the germline V gene (reference sequence). CDR3 protein: CASSLTVATQGREKLFF. Written as DNA, the CDR3 is TGTGCCAGCAGTTTAACCGTCGCGACACAGGGGAGAGAAAAACTGTTTTTT.

The chain joins TRBV21-1 to TRBJ2-1; the DNA was not used to check the table's D call, TRBD2. TRBV21-1 is a pseudogene segment. This CDR3 is 20 amino acids long. The CDR3 sequence is CASSKDPPSGLAGVYNEQFF. In nucleotides, the CDR3 is TGTGCCAGCAGCAAAGACCCGCCTTCGGGACTAGCGGGAGTATACAATGAGCAGTTCTTC.

CDR3 nucleotide sequence: TGTGCCAGCAGCCAGAGGACATCCACTCTGGTAGATACGCAGTATTTT. This encodes CASSQRTSTLVDTQYF. The J gene is TRBJ2-3, the V gene TRBV11-2, with TRBD1 as a possible D gene (5 bases). V lost 5 bases and J lost 5, with 20 bases in between. This CDR3 spans 16 amino acids. Germline lookup yields CDR1 SGHAT and CDR2 FQNNGV.

This chain connects TRBV7-9 to TRBJ2-4; 9 bases map to TRBD2. The junction had 10 bases not matched to a gene; V was cut back by 1 base and J by 0 bases. CDR3 length: 19 residues. Germline V lookup: CDR1 SEHNR, CDR2 FQNEAQ (reference sequence). Here the CDR3 DNA reads TGTGCCAGCAGCTTAGTTAGCGGGAGCCTAACTTTAGCCAAAAACATTCAGTACTTC. Translated: CASSLVSGSLTLAKNIQYF.

This clone has a handful of counts. The genes are TRBV13 and TRBJ2-7; D perhaps matches TRBD2 (6 bases). V lost 4 bases to trimming and J lost 3 bases, with 13 bases between them. CDR1 is PRHDT, CDR2 FYEKMQ, per germline (reference sequence). The CDR3 is 14 amino acids. The CDR3 DNA follows: TGTGCCAGCAGCTCACTCTACGGGAGCTACGAGCAGTACTTC. It is translated as CASSSLYGSYEQYF.

The rearrangement links TRBV28 to TRBJ2-3; no clear D. Germline lookup yields CDR1 MDHEN and CDR2 SYDVKM. This CDR3 contains 12 residues. The V end lost 9 bases, the J end lost 2 bases, and 9 bases lay between the germline ends. CDR3 nucleotide sequence: TGTGCCAGTGCACTTTCCACAGATACGCAGTATTTT. Its protein product is CASALSTDTQYF.

The chain links TRBV19 to TRBJ1-1; 8 bases fit TRBD1. Germline CDR1 reads LNHDA; CDR2 reads SQIVND (reference sequence). The CDR3 is made up of 16 amino acids. V lost 7 bases to trimming and J lost 3 bases; unmatched junction nucleotides: 13. The CDR3 coding sequence is TGTGCCAGTACCCGGGACAGGAACCCTGGGGACACTGAAGCTTTCTTT. This gives the protein CASTRDRNPGDTEAFF. The full variable domain, in which reference TRBV19 and TRBJ1-1 provide the parts outside the CDR3, is DGGITQSPKYLFRKEGQNVTLSCEQNLNHDAMYWYRQDPGQGLRLIYYSQIVNDFQKGDIAEGYSVSREKKESFPLTVTSAQKNPTAFYLCASTRDRNPGDTEAFFGQGTRLTVV.

The chain links TRBV6-5 to TRBJ2-5, with 9 bases that match TRBD2. Unmatched junction bases numbered 10, after V lost 5 bases and J lost 9 bases. This CDR3 is built from 14 residues. The germline CDR1 and CDR2 sequences are MNHEY and SVGAGI. CDR3 sequence reads: CASSHRLSGRPQYF. CDR3 DNA sequence: TGTGCCAGCAGTCACCGTCTAAGCGGGAGGCCCCAGTACTTC.

The rearrangement uses TRBV6-1 and TRBJ2-1, with a possible D match to TRBD2 (6 bases). V lost 2 bases to trimming and J lost 7 bases, with 18 bases between them. The germline CDR1 and CDR2 sequences are MNHNS and SASEGT. This CDR3 contains 16 residues. The CDR3 is CASSEQGLRMLNEQFF. CDR3 sequence (DNA): TGTGCCAGCAGTGAACAGGGACTTCGAATGTTGAATGAGCAGTTCTTC.

The chain uses TRBV30 and TRBJ2-2, with 7 bases fitting TRBD2. The CDR3 covers 12 residues. The V gene's germline CDR1 is GTSNPN and CDR2 SVGIG (reference sequence). Losses at the gene ends were 4 bases for V and 4 bases for J; bases not matched to a gene: 0. The CDR3: CAWTGGTGELFF. The CDR3 region has the DNA TGTGCCTGGACGGGGGGCACCGGGGAGCTGTTTTTT.

The chain employs TRBV9 and TRBJ2-7, with D perhaps TRBD1 (5 bases). V gave up 1 base and J gave up 5 bases, with 10 bases separating them. There are 13 residues in the CDR3. Germline lookup yields CDR1 SGDLS and CDR2 YYNGEE. The CDR3 loop is CASSVRQLDEQYF. The CDR3 nucleotides read TGTGCCAGCAGCGTAAGACAGTTGGACGAGCAGTACTTC. Together with reference TRBV9 and TRBJ2-7, the CDR3 gives the full variable domain: DSGVTQTPKHLITATGQRVTLRCSPRSGDLSVYWYQQSLDQGLQFLIQYYNGEERAKGNILERFSAQQFPDLHSELNLSSLELGDSALYFCASSVRQLDEQYFGPGTRLTVT.